The rows below give T cell receptor beta chains drawn from one sample of a study of blood T cell repertoires in COVID-19. Sequencing was performed with immunoSEQ multiplex PCR; in TCRdb, only in-frame clones are kept and a portion is missing. This repertoire shows about 90,000 clones, around 90% found once; its top ten account for about 3.4%. Sequencing used peripheral blood. The receptors originated from a woman in her sixties or seventies with acute or convalescent COVID-19. Each CDR3 is given without its conserved first and last residue. Each record gives: J gene, V gene, clone size, CDR3 protein. The size field is filled for only some rows; it gives once, few, many or a size class.

j_call: TRBJ2-5
v_call: TRBV5-4
clone_size: NA
cdr3_aa: ASSKGQGRETQY

j_call: TRBJ2-7
v_call: TRBV6-6
clone_size: NA
cdr3_aa: ASSATGTGVYEQY

j_call: TRBJ1-5
v_call: TRBV5-1
clone_size: NA
cdr3_aa: ASSLTGEGPQH

j_call: TRBJ1-5
v_call: TRBV6-5
clone_size: NA
cdr3_aa: ASGWTGGNQPQH

j_call: TRBJ1-2
v_call: TRBV5-6
clone_size: NA
cdr3_aa: ASSLGSYGYT

j_call: TRBJ2-4
v_call: TRBV19
clone_size: NA
cdr3_aa: ASSIWAGDGKNIQY

j_call: TRBJ2-7
v_call: TRBV4-1
clone_size: NA
cdr3_aa: ASSQDSTYNSYEQY

j_call: TRBJ1-3
v_call: TRBV6-5
clone_size: NA
cdr3_aa: ASSSGQGATGNTIY

j_call: TRBJ2-1
v_call: TRBV18
clone_size: few
cdr3_aa: ASSPLGTGGDTNEQF

j_call: TRBJ2-1
v_call: TRBV6-2/TRBV6-3
clone_size: NA
cdr3_aa: ASSDPRGTYNEQF

j_call: TRBJ2-2
v_call: TRBV19
clone_size: once
cdr3_aa: ASSISGGANTGELF

j_call: TRBJ1-1
v_call: TRBV18
clone_size: NA
cdr3_aa: ASSPTGNTEAF

j_call: TRBJ1-5
v_call: TRBV3-1/TRBV3-2
clone_size: NA
cdr3_aa: ASSQVGSGGSEPQH

j_call: TRBJ2-4
v_call: TRBV19
clone_size: NA
cdr3_aa: ASSPRGQTNIQY

j_call: TRBJ1-6
v_call: TRBV3-1/TRBV3-2
clone_size: few
cdr3_aa: ASSLRTEGSPLH

j_call: TRBJ1-1
v_call: TRBV5-1
clone_size: NA
cdr3_aa: ASSFHPGDTEAF

j_call: TRBJ2-1
v_call: TRBV7-2
clone_size: NA
cdr3_aa: ASSLVWPVGDEQF

j_call: TRBJ2-2
v_call: TRBV6-4
clone_size: few
cdr3_aa: ASRKGLAGATGELF

j_call: TRBJ1-2
v_call: TRBV5-1
clone_size: NA
cdr3_aa: ASSNGQGAGYGYT

j_call: TRBJ2-7
v_call: TRBV18
clone_size: once
cdr3_aa: ASSPGTGGLRQY

j_call: TRBJ2-7
v_call: TRBV21-1
clone_size: few
cdr3_aa: ASSKGGSGTPLVREQY

j_call: TRBJ1-2
v_call: TRBV5-6
clone_size: NA
cdr3_aa: ASSSWGLTGGLEGYT

j_call: TRBJ1-2
v_call: TRBV7-8
clone_size: NA
cdr3_aa: ASSSRDSHNYGYT

j_call: TRBJ1-2
v_call: TRBV6-5
clone_size: NA
cdr3_aa: ASSYSSSRGYT

j_call: TRBJ1-6
v_call: TRBV5-4
clone_size: NA
cdr3_aa: ASSLGDRADSPLH

j_call: TRBJ2-1
v_call: TRBV28
clone_size: NA
cdr3_aa: ASRASRGLILSEQF

j_call: TRBJ2-5
v_call: TRBV10-3
clone_size: NA
cdr3_aa: AISEVGGRETQY

j_call: TRBJ1-2
v_call: TRBV6-2/TRBV6-3
clone_size: NA
cdr3_aa: ASSLEAAGYT

j_call: TRBJ2-5
v_call: TRBV6-4
clone_size: NA
cdr3_aa: ASSDHRRTFQETQY

j_call: TRBJ2-5
v_call: TRBV5-1
clone_size: NA
cdr3_aa: ASSLNPTGNQETQY

j_call: TRBJ1-5
v_call: TRBV19
clone_size: NA
cdr3_aa: ASSIQGGGSNQPQH

j_call: TRBJ2-1
v_call: TRBV7-2
clone_size: NA
cdr3_aa: ASIRTSGVYEQF

j_call: TRBJ1-1
v_call: TRBV15
clone_size: once
cdr3_aa: ATSREVRGFTEAF

j_call: TRBJ1-5
v_call: TRBV28
clone_size: once
cdr3_aa: ASSLRGRYQPQH

j_call: TRBJ1-1
v_call: TRBV27
clone_size: NA
cdr3_aa: ASSPSPKVPWAF

j_call: TRBJ2-5
v_call: TRBV28
clone_size: NA
cdr3_aa: ASSLSPPQETQY

j_call: TRBJ2-1
v_call: TRBV7-2
clone_size: NA
cdr3_aa: ASSFGGLHNEQF

j_call: TRBJ2-2
v_call: TRBV18
clone_size: NA
cdr3_aa: ASSRDRVGKTGELF

j_call: TRBJ2-5
v_call: TRBV28
clone_size: once
cdr3_aa: ASSFGSGGTRVETQY

j_call: TRBJ2-6
v_call: TRBV9
clone_size: NA
cdr3_aa: ASSIGGSGANVLT

j_call: TRBJ1-3
v_call: TRBV3-1/TRBV3-2
clone_size: NA
cdr3_aa: ASSQVSSGNTIY

j_call: TRBJ1-5
v_call: TRBV28
clone_size: NA
cdr3_aa: ASSSRTGSNQPQH

j_call: TRBJ1-2
v_call: TRBV5-1
clone_size: NA
cdr3_aa: ASSLAPTGNNGGYT

j_call: TRBJ1-5
v_call: TRBV5-6
clone_size: NA
cdr3_aa: ASSLGGAGQPQH

j_call: TRBJ1-3
v_call: TRBV5-1
clone_size: NA
cdr3_aa: ASSLAGGNTIY

j_call: TRBJ2-7
v_call: TRBV29-1
clone_size: NA
cdr3_aa: SVESVKAGVGSYEQY